This T cell receptor beta chain appears in the sequencing data of a study of T cells in women clearing cervical HPV infection. Across the whole study: Blood came at first lesion visit for cases, post-clearance for controls. Case blood was drawn a median roughly 160 days after lesion detection. Regarding the study as a whole: Controls had more TRBV6-7 (0.16%) than cases (roughly 0.11%). CIN3+ cases had significantly higher TCR richness than controls; evenness did not differ.

Turning to this clone: Its antigen is not known. The read ends 3 residues early relative to the CDR3; the germline J gene fills the gap.

Assay: immunoSEQ multiplex PCR; the TCRdb copy retains only in-frame clones and omits some. The table lists around 22,000 clones. Germline V gene data show CDR1 as GTSNPN and CDR2 as SVGIG (reference sequence). V was cut by 1 base and J by 4 bases, with 14 bases left in between. The CDR3 has 15 residues. The sequence was collected from a woman aged 18-70 years with a cervical HPV16 infection that either progressed to CIN3+ or cleared (not recorded which). The J gene is TRBJ1-3, the V gene TRBV30; D is unclear. Sequencing was done on a sample of blood buffy coat. The part of the CDR3 DNA that was read is TGTGCCTGGAGTGAACGGGTACTAGGAGGAAACACC. Amino acids: CAWSERVLGGNT. The entire CDR3 is CAWSERVLGGNTIYF.